Presented here are 5 T cell receptor beta chains from one specimen sequenced in a study of blood T cell repertoires in COVID-19. Clones were read by immunoSEQ multiplex PCR, and TCRdb kept only the in-frame ones, dropping some. The table shows a few hundred thousand clones, with roughly 87% occurring only once. Source material: PBMCs or T cells enriched from blood (not recorded which). The receptors were sampled from a young woman who had recovered from COVID-19.

CDR3 bases: TGTGCCAGCAGAAAGGGACAGGGGGCTGACGAGCAGTACTTC. It codes for CASRKGQGADEQYF. This chain links TRBV6-5 with TRBJ2-7; TRBD1 aligns across 12 bases. With V trimmed by 6 bases and J by 5 bases, 5 bases remained unmatched. There are 14 residues in the CDR3. Looked up from germline, CDR1 is MNHEY and CDR2 is SVGAGI.

J is TRBJ2-7 and V is TRBV5-1, with D tentatively TRBD1 (6 bases). This CDR3 region has 14 residues. Germline V gene data show CDR1 as SGHRS and CDR2 as YFSETQ. V was pared by 1 base and J by 5 bases, with 13 bases between. CDR3 sequence reads: CASSLNRADHEQYF. The CDR3 DNA reads TGCGCCAGCAGCTTGAACAGGGCGGACCACGAGCAGTACTTC.

This clone was detected ten times or more. The chain employs TRBV6-1 and TRBJ2-3; TRBD1 matches at 9 bases. CDR1 and CDR2 from the germline V gene are MNHNS and SASEGT. The J segment lost 2 bases and the V segment lost 1 base, leaving 4 bases of the junction unmatched. The CDR3 has 16 residues. The CDR3 here is CASSEGGTGNTDTQYF. The CDR3, as DNA: TGTGCCAGCAGTGAAGGAGGGACAGGGAACACAGATACGCAGTATTTT.

The chain recombines TRBV18 with TRBJ1-4; D is undetermined. This CDR3 spans 14 amino acids. The germline V gene encodes CDR1 KGHSH and CDR2 LQKENI. V was cut by 6 bases and J by 7 bases, with 15 bases left in between. The CDR3 loop is CASSQERRAEKLFF. The CDR3 bases are TGTGCCAGCTCCCAGGAAAGGAGGGCTGAAAAACTGTTTTTT.

V and J are TRBV5-6 and TRBJ2-3; 9 nucleotides match TRBD1. This CDR3 is 13 amino acids long. The V segment lost 5 bases and the J segment 5 bases; nucleotides outside the gene matches: 3. Germline V gene sequence: CDR1 SGHDT, CDR2 YYEEEE. The CDR3 loop reads CASRRQGEDTQYF. The CDR3 DNA is TGTGCCAGCAGACGACAGGGGGAAGATACGCAGTATTTT.